What follows describes a single T cell receptor (beta chain). Germline loops: CDR1 LGHNA, CDR2 YSLEER. The J segment lost 2 bases and the V segment lost 4 bases, leaving 6 bases of the junction unmatched. This CDR3 spans 16 amino acids. The data were obtained in a study of Ad26.COV2.S vaccination and SARS-CoV-2 variants. Using immunoSEQ multiplex PCR, the repertoire was profiled, and TCRdb retains in-frame clones only, with some absent. The sample contains a few hundred thousand clones, roughly 90% of which appear only once. Treatment in this sample: over 15 received Ad26.COV2.S at low or high dose, single or two shots; several received placebo; per-sample allocation not given. Collection of samples fell on day 63 after the first vaccine or placebo injection.

This TCR was sampled from a person aged 18-65 years who received the Ad26.COV2.S COVID-19 vaccine or a placebo. This specimen was peripheral blood, taken in a trial of Ad26.COV2.S vaccine versus placebo. The chain is built from TRBV4-3 and TRBJ2-3, with 10 bases lining up with TRBD1. The CDR3 region is CASSRGDRGFTDTQYF. As DNA, the CDR3 is TGCGCCAGCAGCCGGGGGGACAGGGGCTTCACAGATACGCAGTATTTT.